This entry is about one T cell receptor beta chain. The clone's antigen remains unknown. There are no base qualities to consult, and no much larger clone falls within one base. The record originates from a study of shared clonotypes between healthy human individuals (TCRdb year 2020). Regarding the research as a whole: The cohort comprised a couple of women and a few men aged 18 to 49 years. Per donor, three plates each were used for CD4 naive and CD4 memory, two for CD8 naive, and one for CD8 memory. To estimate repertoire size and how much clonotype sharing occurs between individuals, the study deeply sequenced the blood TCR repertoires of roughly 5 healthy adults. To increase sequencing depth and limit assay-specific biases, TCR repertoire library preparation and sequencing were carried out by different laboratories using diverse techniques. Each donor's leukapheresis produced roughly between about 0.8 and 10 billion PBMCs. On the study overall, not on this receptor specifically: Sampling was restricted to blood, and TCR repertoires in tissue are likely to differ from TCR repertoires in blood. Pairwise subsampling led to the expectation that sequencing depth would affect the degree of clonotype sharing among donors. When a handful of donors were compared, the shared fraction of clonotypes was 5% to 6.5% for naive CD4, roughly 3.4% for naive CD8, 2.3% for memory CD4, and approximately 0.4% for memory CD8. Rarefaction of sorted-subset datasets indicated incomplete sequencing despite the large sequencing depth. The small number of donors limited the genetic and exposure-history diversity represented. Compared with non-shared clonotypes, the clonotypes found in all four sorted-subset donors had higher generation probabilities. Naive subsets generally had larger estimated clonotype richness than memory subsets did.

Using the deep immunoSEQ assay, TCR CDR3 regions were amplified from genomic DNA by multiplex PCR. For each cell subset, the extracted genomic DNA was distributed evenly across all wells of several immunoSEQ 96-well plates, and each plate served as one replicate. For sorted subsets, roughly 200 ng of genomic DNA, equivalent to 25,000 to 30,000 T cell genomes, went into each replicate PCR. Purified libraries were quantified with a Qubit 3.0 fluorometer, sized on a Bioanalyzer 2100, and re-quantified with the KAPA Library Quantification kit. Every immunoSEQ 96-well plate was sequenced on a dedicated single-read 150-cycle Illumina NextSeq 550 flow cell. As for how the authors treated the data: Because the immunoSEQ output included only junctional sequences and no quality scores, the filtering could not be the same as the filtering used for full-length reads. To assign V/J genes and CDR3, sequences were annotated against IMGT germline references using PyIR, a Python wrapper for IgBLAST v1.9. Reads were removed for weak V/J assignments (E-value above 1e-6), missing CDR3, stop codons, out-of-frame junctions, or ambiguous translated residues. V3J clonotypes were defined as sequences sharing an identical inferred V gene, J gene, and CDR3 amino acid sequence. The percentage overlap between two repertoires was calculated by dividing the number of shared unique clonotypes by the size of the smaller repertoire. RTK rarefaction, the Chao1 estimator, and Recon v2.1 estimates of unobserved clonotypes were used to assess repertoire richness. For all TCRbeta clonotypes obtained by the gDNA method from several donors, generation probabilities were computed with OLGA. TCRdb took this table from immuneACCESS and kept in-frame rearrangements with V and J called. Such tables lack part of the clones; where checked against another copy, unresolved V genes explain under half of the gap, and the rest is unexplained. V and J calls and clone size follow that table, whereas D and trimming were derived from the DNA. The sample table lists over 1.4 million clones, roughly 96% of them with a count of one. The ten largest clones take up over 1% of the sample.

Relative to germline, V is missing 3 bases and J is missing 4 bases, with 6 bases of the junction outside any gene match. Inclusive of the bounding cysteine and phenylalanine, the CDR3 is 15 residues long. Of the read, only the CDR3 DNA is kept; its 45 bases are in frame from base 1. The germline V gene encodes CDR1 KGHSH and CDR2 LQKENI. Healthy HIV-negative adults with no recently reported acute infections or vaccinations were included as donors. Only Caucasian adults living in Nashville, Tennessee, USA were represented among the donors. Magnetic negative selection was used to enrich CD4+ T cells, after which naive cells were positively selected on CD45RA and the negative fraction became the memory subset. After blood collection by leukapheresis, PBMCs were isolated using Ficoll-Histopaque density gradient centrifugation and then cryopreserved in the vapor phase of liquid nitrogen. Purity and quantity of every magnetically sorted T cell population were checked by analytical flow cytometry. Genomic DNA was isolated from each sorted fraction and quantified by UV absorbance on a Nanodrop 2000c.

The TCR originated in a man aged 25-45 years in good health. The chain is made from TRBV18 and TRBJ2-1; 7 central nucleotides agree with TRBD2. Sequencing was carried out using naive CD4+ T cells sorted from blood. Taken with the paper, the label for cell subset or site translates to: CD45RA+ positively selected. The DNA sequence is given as TGTGCCAGCTCACCCCGCCTAGCGGTTTACAATGAGCAGTTCTTC. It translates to CASSPRLAVYNEQFF.